These 7 T cell receptor beta chains share one sample of origin, sequenced in a study of PD-1 blockade in classical Hodgkin lymphoma (TCRdb year 2020). The library was obtained by the immunoSEQ multiplex PCR assay. TCRdb limited this immuneACCESS table to in-frame rearrangements with V and J called. A share of clones is missing; checked studies link under half to unresolved V genes, and the rest is unexplained. The table for this sample lists 9,000 to 13,000 clones; approximately 74% of them were counted only once. The ten largest clones represent 2.5% to 4% of the sample. The time point label for this specimen denotes: cycle 4 day 1 (C4D1), after 5 to 7 weeks of nivolumab. All trial patients had relapsed after autologous stem cell transplantation, with cohorts A, B and C differing in prior brentuximab vedotin exposure. Using a Miltenyi CD4+ T cell isolation kit, CD4+ T cells were purified from thawed PBMCs through magnetic negative selection.

Specimen: CD4+ T cells from blood, collected before the fourth cycle of nivolumab. Receptor source: a human donor with classical Hodgkin lymphoma.

The gene calls are TRBV7-3 and TRBJ1-1, with a tentative D call TRBD1 (5 bases). The V gene's germline CDR1 is SGHTA and CDR2 FQGTGA. The CDR3 is 13 residues long. Trimming took off 1 base at V and 4 bases at J, with 7 bases between the two ends. In DNA, the CDR3 is TGTGCCAGCAGCTTAAGAAGGGGCACTGAAGCTTTCTTT. Its translation: CASSLRRGTEAFF.

CDR3: CASSSGQALNSPLHF. The CDR3 DNA follows: TGTGCCAGCAGTTCCGGGCAGGCCCTTAATTCACCCCTCCACTTT. The chain recombines TRBV2 with TRBJ1-6; D uncertain. Trimming left V 5 bases short and J 6 bases short, with 14 bases between. The CDR3 runs to 15 residues. The V gene's germline CDR1 is SNHLY and CDR2 FYNNEI.

The genes are TRBV9 and TRBJ2-3, with TRBD2 matching over 10 bases. Unmatched junction bases numbered 4, after V lost 4 bases and J lost 2 bases. From germline, CDR1 is SGDLS and CDR2 YYNGEE. The CDR3 is 15 residues long. The CDR3 loop is CASSRGTSDTDTQYF. The CDR3 region has the DNA TGTGCCAGCAGCAGGGGGACTAGCGACACAGATACGCAGTATTTT. Based on the CDR3 plus reference TRBV9 and TRBJ2-3, the full variable domain is DSGVTQTPKHLITATGQRVTLRCSPRSGDLSVYWYQQSLDQGLQFLIQYYNGEERAKGNILERFSAQQFPDLHSELNLSSLELGDSALYFCASSRGTSDTDTQYFGPGTRLTVL.

The chain recombines TRBV7-9 with TRBJ1-4, with unresolved D. CDR3 length: 12 amino acids. Looked up from germline, CDR1 is SEHNR and CDR2 is FQNEAQ (reference sequence). V was clipped by 6 bases and J by 10 bases, with 12 bases between them. As DNA, the CDR3 is TGTGCCAGCAGAGCCGACTCTGGAAAACTGTTTTTT. It codes for CASRADSGKLFF.

This clone has just one count. The V gene is TRBV10-3, the J gene TRBJ2-7, with a tentative D call TRBD1 (6 bases). The CDR3 is 15 amino acids. In germline, CDR1 is ENHRY, CDR2 SYGVKD. The germline V and J ends were trimmed by 10 bases and 5 bases, with 24 bases remaining between them. This chain's CDR3 is CATAFPAGASNEQYF. The CDR3 DNA sequence: TGTGCCACCGCTTTCCCGGCAGGGGCGAGCAACGAGCAGTACTTC.

The rearrangement joins TRBV5-1 to TRBJ2-5; D remains unclear. Looked up from germline, CDR1 is SGHRS and CDR2 is YFSETQ. Deletions cut 6 bases from V and 1 base from J, with 19 bases between. The CDR3 totals 16 residues. This chain's CDR3 is CASTFGSTVTQETQYF. CDR3 nucleotides: TGCGCCAGCACCTTTGGCTCAACAGTAACCCAAGAGACCCAGTACTTC.

The chain joins TRBV6-6 to TRBJ1-1, with TRBD1 identical over 8 bases. V lost 4 bases, J lost 1 base, and 2 bases stayed unmatched. Per germline, CDR1 MNHNY and CDR2 SVGAGI (reference sequence). CDR3 size: 14 residues. CDR3 region: CASSSQGGNTEAFF. DNA for the CDR3: TGTGCCAGCAGTTCACAGGGGGGGAACACTGAAGCTTTCTTT.